Each of the 31 T cell receptor beta chains below was sequenced from the same sample in a study of cytotoxic CD8 clonotypes in ibrutinib-treated CLL. Clones were read by immunoSEQ multiplex PCR, and TCRdb kept only the in-frame ones, dropping some. Of some 200,000 clones in the sample, 70% were seen once. The sequences come from PBMCs, collected after 12 months of ibrutinib treatment. These receptors were collected from a human donor with chronic lymphocytic leukemia.

V gene TRBV28 combines with J gene TRBJ2-7, with a tentative D call TRBD2 (6 bases). The CDR3 contains 15 residues. The ends were cut back, 3 bases at V and 6 bases at J, with 18 bases in the middle. Germline V gene lookup returns CDR1 MDHEN and CDR2 SYDVKM. Here the CDR3 reads CASSFRINEGGEQYF. The CDR3 region has the DNA TGTGCCAGCAGTTTTAGGATAAACGAGGGAGGCGAGCAGTACTTC.

The chain recombines TRBV13 with TRBJ2-7, with D perhaps assigned TRBD1 or TRBD2 (5 bases each). Germline CDR1 reads PRHDT; CDR2 reads FYEKMQ (reference sequence). This CDR3 comprises 14 residues. Between the trimmed V and J ends, which lost 2 bases and 2 bases, there was a span of 10 bases. As DNA, the CDR3 is TGTGCCAGCAGCTTACGACTGGGACCCTACGAGCAGTACTTC. Its protein product is CASSLRLGPYEQYF.

This clone was detected only once. The V and J genes are TRBV2 and TRBJ1-6; possible D gene TRBD1, 5 bases. Germline CDR1 reads SNHLY; CDR2 reads FYNNEI. V gave up 4 bases and J gave up 12 bases, with 13 bases separating them. There are 13 residues in the CDR3. The CDR3 coding sequence is TGTGCCAGCAGTGGGGGCGGGGACGGACCCCTCCACTTT. Protein product: CASSGGGDGPLHF.

J is TRBJ2-1 and V is TRBV18; TRBD2 aligns across 8 bases. The CDR3 covers 16 residues. CDR1 is KGHSH, CDR2 LQKENI, per germline. V shed 2 bases and J 6 bases; nucleotides not matched to a gene: 9. The CDR3, as DNA: TGTGCCAGCTCACCATATCTTGGCGGGGGGTCCAATGAGCAGTTCTTC. Its translation is CASSPYLGGGSNEQFF.

The chain couples TRBV9 to TRBJ1-2; D is perhaps TRBD1 (6 bases). CDR1 is SGDLS and CDR2 is YYNGEE in the germline V gene. V was cut by 0 bases and J by 6 bases, with 18 bases left in between. The CDR3 runs to 16 residues. The CDR3 reads CASSVGQASPWNGYTF. CDR3 sequence (DNA): TGTGCCAGCAGCGTAGGACAGGCAAGTCCATGGAATGGCTACACCTTC.

Remarks on this clone: Other DNA variants within this sample encode the same CDR3. The chain carries TRBV6-6 and TRBJ2-7; D not resolved. V gave up 0 bases and J gave up 3 bases, with 9 bases separating them. Looked up from germline, CDR1 is MNHNY and CDR2 is SVGAGI (reference sequence). The CDR3 contains 14 residues. The CDR3 loop reads CASSYSTAGYEQYF. CDR3 bases: TGTGCCAGCAGTTACTCGACCGCCGGCTACGAGCAGTACTTC.

This rearrangement joins TRBV7-2 to TRBJ2-2; the D call may be TRBD1 or TRBD2 (6 bases each). CDR3 length equals 15 residues. CDR1 is SGHTA and CDR2 is FQGNSA in the germline V gene. Trimming stripped 0 bases from V and 6 bases from J, with 11 bases between. In DNA form, the CDR3 reads TGTGCCAGCAGCTTAGCGGGGGGCCCAGCCGGGGAGCTGTTTTTT. Protein: CASSLAGGPAGELFF.

This sequence joins TRBV5-4 and TRBJ1-1; TRBD1 matches at 7 bases. V was clipped by 0 bases and J by 6 bases; unmatched bases: 5. Germline V gene lookup returns CDR1 SGHNT and CDR2 YYREEE (reference sequence). CDR3 length: 14 residues. The CDR3: CASSLGQGSSEAFF. CDR3 nucleotide sequence: TGTGCCAGCAGCTTGGGACAGGGATCATCTGAAGCTTTCTTT.

The chain recombines TRBV29-1 with TRBJ1-3, with a tentative D call TRBD1 (5 bases). Trimming left V 1 base short and J 6 bases short, with 7 bases between. CDR3 length equals 12 residues. Germline V gene data show CDR1 as SQVTM and CDR2 as ANQGSEA. The CDR3 DNA reads TGCAGCGTTGAAGCCGGGACAAACACCATATATTTT. It is translated as CSVEAGTNTIYF.

This clone showed up just a few times. The genes are TRBV5-1 and TRBJ2-6; D gene ambiguous. CDR1 is SGHRS, CDR2 YFSETQ, per germline. Trimming removed 0 bases from V and 0 bases from J, with 4 bases in between. CDR3 length: 15 amino acids. The CDR3 is CASSLARSGANVLTF. CDR3 coding DNA: TGCGCCAGCAGCTTGGCCCGCTCTGGGGCCAACGTCCTGACTTTC.

This clone has more than one count but fewer than ten. The chain uses TRBV9 and TRBJ1-2, with 7 bases fitting TRBD1. V was clipped by 0 bases and J by 8 bases; unmatched bases: 10. Germline V gene sequence: CDR1 SGDLS, CDR2 YYNGEE. This CDR3 contains 15 residues. In DNA, the CDR3 is TGTGCCAGCAGCGTAGCGGGGCAGGGGGGAGTCGGCTACACCTTC. Its protein is CASSVAGQGGVGYTF.

This clone was found once. The chain couples TRBV29-1 to TRBJ1-2; D might be TRBD1 (5 bases). Germline CDR1 and CDR2: SQVTM and ANQGSEA. This CDR3 contains 13 residues. Trimming cost V 5 bases and J 8 bases, with 18 bases left between them. CDR3 protein: CSVHSAGHRGYTF. The DNA of the CDR3 is TGCAGCGTTCATTCGGCAGGGCATCGGGGCTACACCTTC.

This clone appeared once. The gene calls are TRBV5-1 and TRBJ2-7; 7 bases align to TRBD2. Losses at the gene ends were 4 bases for V and 2 bases for J; bases not matched to a gene: 12. The V gene's germline CDR1 is SGHRS and CDR2 YFSETQ. The CDR3 contains 16 residues. The CDR3 is CASSQDAGDGAYEQYF. The CDR3 DNA sequence: TGCGCCAGCAGCCAGGACGCGGGGGACGGTGCCTACGAGCAGTACTTC.

V and J are TRBV7-6 and TRBJ1-3, with D possibly matching TRBD1 (5 bases). V lost 2 bases to trimming and J lost 1 base, with 15 bases between them. The CDR3 runs to 17 residues. Per germline, CDR1 SGHVS and CDR2 FNYEAQ. For the CDR3, the DNA is TGTGCCAGCAGCTTACCCCGGAAGGGACCGTCTGGAAACACCATATATTTT. Translating gives CASSLPRKGPSGNTIYF.

This clone came up a few times. The chain uses TRBV6-6 and TRBJ2-3; 8 bases map to TRBD2. CDR1 and CDR2 (germline): MNHNY, SVGAGI (reference sequence). Trimming removed 8 bases from V and 5 bases from J; junction bases left unmatched: 6. The CDR3 is 13 residues long. The CDR3 region has the DNA TGTGCCAGCGAAGCCGGGAGGGAAGATACGCAGTATTTT. Residues: CASEAGREDTQYF.

This clone was seen only a few times. This chain joins TRBV30 and TRBJ1-2; D uncertain. CDR3 length equals 13 residues. Germline CDR1 and CDR2: GTSNPN and SVGIG (reference sequence). V dropped 0 bases and J dropped 8 bases, with 13 bases sitting between them. CDR3: CAWSVRHSGGYTF. As DNA, the CDR3 is TGTGCCTGGAGTGTAAGGCATTCAGGAGGCTACACCTTC.

This chain links TRBV6-4 with TRBJ2-2; D remains ambiguous. From germline, CDR1 is MRHNA and CDR2 SNTAGT. This CDR3 comprises 11 residues. V was trimmed by 3 bases and J by 5 bases, leaving 1 base between them. CDR3 bases: TGTGCCAGCAGTGAAACCGGGGAGCTGTTTTTT. Translated, it gives CASSETGELFF.

The chain combines TRBV6-5 with TRBJ1-5; the match to TRBD1 covers 8 bases. Germline CDR1 MNHEY, CDR2 SVGAGI. The junction had 2 bases not matched to a gene; V was cut back by 6 bases and J by 4 bases. The CDR3 spans 13 residues. CDR3 nucleotide sequence: TGTGCCAGCAGGGACAGGGAAAATCAGCCCCAGCATTTT. It specifies CASRDRENQPQHF.

Only a few counts were recorded for this clone. The J gene is TRBJ2-7, the V gene TRBV11-3, with 9 bases that match TRBD1. This CDR3 is 14 amino acids long. The V segment lost 3 bases and the J segment 3 bases; nucleotides outside the gene matches: 3. CDR1 and CDR2 (germline): SGHNT, YENEEA. CDR3 protein: CASSFDRGIYEQYF. CDR3 in DNA: TGTGCCAGCAGCTTTGACAGGGGGATCTACGAGCAGTACTTC.

The CDR3 bases are TGTGCCAGCAGCCAACCCGAGAGAACGGACCTAGGACCTAATGAAAAACTGTTTTTT. It yields the protein CASSQPERTDLGPNEKLFF. V is TRBV4-2 and J is TRBJ1-4; unclear D gene. This CDR3 region has 19 residues. Between the trimmed V and J ends, which lost 2 bases and 3 bases, there was a span of 22 bases. Per germline, CDR1 LGHNA and CDR2 YNFKEQ.

The chain is built from TRBV6-5 and TRBJ2-7; 12 bases are shared with TRBD1. Germline V lookup: CDR1 MNHEY, CDR2 SVGAGI. V gave up 5 bases and J gave up 7 bases; unmatched junction bases: 6. The CDR3 covers 14 residues. The CDR3 DNA follows: TGTGCCAGCAGTGCGGGACAGGGGGCGGAAGAGCAGTACTTC. Protein sequence: CASSAGQGAEEQYF.

The chain combines TRBV7-9 with TRBJ2-3, with 8 bases matching TRBD2. This CDR3 contains 15 residues. The germline V gene has CDR1 SEHNR and CDR2 FQNEAQ (reference sequence). With 1 base clipped from V and 8 bases from J, the junction kept 8 bases outside the gene matches. CDR3 bases: TGTGCCAGCAGCTTAGACCAGCGGGAGAAGGGTACGCAGTATTTT. Its protein is CASSLDQREKGTQYF.

In DNA, the CDR3 is TGTGCCAGCAGCCTAAAGGGAGGGGACTACGAGCAGTACTTC. Encoded protein: CASSLKGGDYEQYF. V is TRBV7-2 and J is TRBJ2-7; TRBD2 aligns across 7 bases. Losses at the gene ends were 5 bases for V and 3 bases for J; bases not matched to a gene: 7. This CDR3 is 14 amino acids long. Germline V gene lookup returns CDR1 SGHTA and CDR2 FQGNSA.

This clone appeared a single time. This chain connects TRBV7-2 to TRBJ2-4, with 9 bases aligning to TRBD1. CDR1 and CDR2 from the germline V gene are SGHTA and FQGNSA. The CDR3 consists of 12 residues. The junction had 0 bases not matched to a gene; V was cut back by 5 bases and J by 7 bases. CDR3 in amino acids: CASSDRGNIQYF. The DNA for the CDR3 is TGTGCCAGCAGCGACAGGGGGAACATTCAGTACTTC.

Note on this clone: The sample carries other DNA sequences with the same CDR3. The chain uses TRBV5-1 and TRBJ2-7, with TRBD2 matching over 11 bases. With V trimmed by 1 base and J by 3 bases, 0 bases remained unmatched. This CDR3 has 14 amino acids. Germline loops: CDR1 SGHRS, CDR2 YFSETQ. The CDR3 DNA reads TGCGCCAGCAGCTTGACTAGCGGGAGCTACGAGCAGTACTTC. It codes for CASSLTSGSYEQYF.

There are a few counts of this clone. CDR3 nucleotide sequence: TGTGCCAGTAGTCGGGACAGGGGGACTAACACTGAAGCTTTCTTT. It encodes CASSRDRGTNTEAFF. The J gene is TRBJ1-1, the V gene TRBV19, with 11 bases identical to TRBD1. CDR3 length: 15 residues. J was trimmed by 2 bases and V by 5 bases; bases with no gene match: 4. Germline values: CDR1 LNHDA, CDR2 SQIVND (reference sequence).

This sequence joins TRBV2 and TRBJ2-3; 10 bases match TRBD2. The CDR3 runs 14 residues. Germline CDR1 SNHLY, CDR2 FYNNEI. The V and J ends lost 7 bases and 3 bases, in that order; junction bases with no gene match: 4. In DNA form, the CDR3 reads TGTGCCAGCAATCTAGCGGGGGCTACAGATACGCAGTATTTT. Translated: CASNLAGATDTQYF.

The rearrangement links TRBV6-5 to TRBJ1-4, with D hard to call. The V end lost 4 bases, the J end lost 8 bases, and 17 bases lay between the germline ends. The CDR3 has 15 residues. Per germline, CDR1 MNHEY and CDR2 SVGAGI. CDR3: CASSWRNFPGEKLFF. In DNA, the CDR3 is TGTGCCAGCAGTTGGAGGAACTTCCCGGGAGAAAAACTGTTTTTT.

This clone occurred once. The CDR3 spells CASSPFVASLSCTF. CDR3 nucleotide sequence: TGTGCCAGCAGCCCCTTTGTAGCTTCTTTATCGTGCACCTTC. The chain couples TRBV6-5 to TRBJ1-2, with D unresolved. Germline V gene lookup returns CDR1 MNHEY and CDR2 SVGAGI. The ends were cut back, 6 bases at V and 13 bases at J, with 24 bases in the middle. This CDR3 spans 14 amino acids.

This chain connects TRBV10-3 to TRBJ1-3; D unclear. This CDR3 has 19 amino acids. The V and J ends lost 0 bases and 6 bases respectively, with 24 bases between them. Germline V gene sequence: CDR1 ENHRY, CDR2 SYGVKD. The CDR3 protein is CAISESGSPWNVATNTIYF. CDR3 in DNA: TGTGCCATCAGTGAGTCGGGCAGCCCGTGGAACGTAGCGACAAACACCATATATTTT.

V usage is TRBV4-3 and J usage is TRBJ1-5; no firm D call. The CDR3 sequence is 16 residues long. Trimming shortened V by 5 bases and J by 7 bases, and 21 bases separated the two germline ends. Germline assignment: CDR1 LGHNA and CDR2 YSLEER. Here the CDR3 DNA reads TGCGCCAGCAGCTCTCAGTTGGGGAGAGGTGGCCAGCCCCAGCATTTT. Protein product: CASSSQLGRGGQPQHF.